The clone carrying this T cell receptor beta chain has just a few counts. Its specificity is not known. The germline V and J ends were trimmed by 0 bases and 4 bases, with 13 bases remaining between them. This CDR3 comprises 15 residues. Germline lookup yields CDR1 SNHLY and CDR2 FYNNEI. TCR beta CDR3 regions were amplified from RNA transcripts. Using the HTBI primer set, a first-round RT-PCR was run on the TCR CDR3. TCRdb fed the multiplex PCR reads into MiXCR, producing one record per CDR3 protein. Of hundreds of thousands of distinct CDR3 sequences listed, less than 25% are singletons. This entry is derived from a study of T cells in Graves' hyperthyroidism and ophthalmopathy. Overall study findings and caveats: Most thyroid-expanded clonotypes above 0.001 were also found in blood. Using 13 V-J features, a model discriminated ophthalmopathy from stable hyperthyroidism.

A NOSPECS grade of at least 4, a Clinical Activity Score of at least 3 and duration under 3 months were recorded in ophthalmopathy patients. The PBMCs were taken from about 9.7 ml of fresh peripheral blood. The material sequenced was blood. The V gene is TRBV2, the J gene TRBJ2-7; D assignment may be TRBD1 or TRBD2 (5 bases each). The sequence was obtained from a young man with Graves' ophthalmopathy. Here the CDR3 DNA reads TGTGCCAGCAGTGAAGCGAATGGGGACGGTTACGAGCAGTACTTC. Its translation: CASSEANGDGYEQYF.